The 30 T cell receptor beta chains below come from one sample, sequenced in a study of blood T cells in healthy people across ages. Alongside a J-beta primer mix, a sample-barcoded 5' primer served in a second PCR lasting 7 to 11 cycles. Each CDR3 protein is one row after TCRdb ran MiXCR on the 5' RACE reads. The sample has fewer than 950,000 distinct CDR3 sequences, roughly 34% seen once; the top ten hold over 10%. Sequenced material: blood. These receptors were obtained from a man aged 18-30 years in good health.

In its sample, this clonotype was seen many times. The genes are TRBV20-1 and TRBJ2-5; D ambiguous. The CDR3 length is 11 residues. Germline values: CDR1 DFQATT, CDR2 SNEGSKA (reference sequence). CDR3: CNPKAGETQYF. CDR3 in DNA: TGCAACCCCAAGGCCGGGGAGACCCAGTACTTC.

The chain has TRBV7-2 and TRBJ2-7, with TRBD1 matching over 8 bases. The CDR3 consists of 15 residues. With 3 bases clipped from V and 0 bases from J, the junction kept 4 bases outside the gene matches. Germline V gene lookup returns CDR1 SGHTA and CDR2 FQGNSA. This CDR3 reads CASSFWTGSSYEQYF. DNA of the CDR3: TGTGCCAGCAGCTTTTGGACAGGGAGCTCCTACGAGCAGTACTTC.

The CDR3 protein is CASSEEGRNYGYTF. In DNA, the CDR3 is TGTGCCAGCAGCGAGGAGGGACGGAACTATGGCTACACCTTC. J is TRBJ1-2 and V is TRBV7-9; possibly TRBD1 for D (5 bases). The V gene lost 5 bases and the J gene lost 2 bases, with 12 bases spanning the gap. This CDR3 comprises 14 residues. Germline-derived CDR1 and CDR2 are SEHNR and FQNEAQ (reference sequence).

This chain joins TRBV6-6 and TRBJ1-1; tentatively, D is TRBD1 (6 bases). V dropped 6 bases and J dropped 0 bases, with 14 bases sitting between them. The CDR3 length is 15 residues. CDR1 is MNHNY, CDR2 SVGAGI, per germline (reference sequence). CDR3 loop: CASRTSQGMNTEAFF. The DNA for the CDR3 is TGTGCCAGCAGAACCTCACAGGGAATGAACACTGAAGCTTTCTTT.

This clonotype was seen repeatedly, ten times or more. This chain joins TRBV20-1 and TRBJ2-1, with TRBD2 as a possible D gene (5 bases). CDR1 and CDR2 from the germline V gene are DFQATT and SNEGSKA (reference sequence). The V gene lost 0 bases and the J gene lost 3 bases, with 9 bases spanning the gap. The CDR3 loop spans 14 amino acids. Here the CDR3 DNA reads TGCAGTGCTAGAGATCACGGGGACTACAATGAGCAGTTCTTC. Translation: CSARDHGDYNEQFF.

The V and J genes are TRBV29-1 and TRBJ2-1; 9 bases agree with TRBD1. The DNA end is more similar to TRBJ2-7, so the J call may be wrong. CDR1 and CDR2 (germline): SQVTM, ANQGSEA. The CDR3 consists of 14 residues. The DNA of the CDR3 is TGCAGCGCAAATACGGGACAGGGCTACAATGAGCAGTACTTC. It specifies CSANTGQGYNEQYF.

The chain joins TRBV7-6 to TRBJ2-5; 12 bases are a match to TRBD2. The better agreement between TRBJ2-7 and the DNA end casts doubt on the J call. The germline V gene has CDR1 SGHVS and CDR2 FNYEAQ. This CDR3 is built from 17 residues. The CDR3 sequence: CASSLGGLAGTSYEQYF. In DNA form, the CDR3 reads TGTGCCAGCAGCTTAGGGGGACTAGCGGGCACCTCCTACGAGCAGTACTTC.

The chain uses TRBV10-3 and TRBJ2-1; the match to TRBD1 covers 7 bases. The CDR3 length is 15 residues. Germline CDR1 is ENHRY and CDR2 is SYGVKD. The trim removed 6 bases at V and 3 bases at J, leaving 8 bases unmatched. In nucleotides, the CDR3 is TGTGCCATCAGAGGGGGCACCTATCTCTACAATGAGCAGTTCTTC. It specifies CAIRGGTYLYNEQFF.

The chain couples TRBV7-2 to TRBJ2-5; the match to TRBD2 covers 15 bases. The DNA end is a closer match to TRBJ2-7, so the J assignment may be wrong. Germline CDR1 and CDR2: SGHTA and FQGNSA. There are 17 residues in the CDR3. The CDR3 DNA sequence: TGTGCCAGCACGGGCCTGGCGGGACTAGCGGGAGGTGGCGAGCAGTACTTC. Its protein product is CASTGLAGLAGGGEQYF.

The chain carries TRBV6-5 and TRBJ1-2, with TRBD1 identical over 9 bases. Germline values: CDR1 MNHEY, CDR2 SVGAGI. The CDR3 has 15 residues. The V and J ends lost 5 bases and 4 bases, in that order; junction bases with no gene match: 8. CDR3 bases: TGTGCCAGCAGTCCCTTCGGGACAGGGTTCTATGGCTACACCTTC. Its protein is CASSPFGTGFYGYTF.

The V gene is TRBV7-9, the J gene TRBJ2-5, with 8 bases fitting TRBD1. The J call is uncertain, as TRBJ2-7 better fits the DNA end. This CDR3 has 13 amino acids. CDR1 SEHNR and CDR2 FQNEAQ come from the germline V gene (reference sequence). CDR3 coding DNA: TGTGCCAGCAGCTTAGCGGACAGGGACGAGCAGTACTTC. Translated: CASSLADRDEQYF.

The chain carries TRBV7-2 and TRBJ2-7; perhaps D is TRBD1 or TRBD2 (7 bases each). The J call may be faulty, since TRBJ2-5 better matches the DNA end. Germline lookup yields CDR1 SGHTA and CDR2 FQGNSA. The CDR3 extends over 15 amino acids. CDR3 loop: CASSFNRGGGETQYF. The CDR3 DNA reads as TGTGCCAGCAGCTTCAACAGGGGCGGGGGAGAGACCCAGTACTTC.

Only a few counts were recorded for this clonotype. DNA of the CDR3: TGCGCCAGCAGCCAAGATGCATCCGGCTACACCTTC. As protein: CASSQDASGYTF. The chain combines TRBV4-3 with TRBJ1-2; D gene unclear. Between the trimmed V and J ends, which lost 0 bases and 8 bases, there was a span of 7 bases. The CDR3 consists of 12 residues. CDR1 LGHNA and CDR2 YSLEER come from the germline V gene.

The chain uses TRBV20-1 and TRBJ2-7; possible D gene TRBD1, 5 bases. Germline V CDR1 and CDR2: DFQATT, SNEGSKA (reference sequence). The germline V and J ends were trimmed by 5 bases and 1 base, with 18 bases remaining between them. The CDR3 sequence is 15 residues long. For the CDR3, the DNA is TGCAGTGCTCTAAAGACGACAGCTAGTTCCTACGAGCAGTACTTC. Protein: CSALKTTASSYEQYF.

This chain connects TRBV20-1 to TRBJ1-2; D remains unclear. V lost 6 bases, J lost 6 bases, and 20 bases lay in between. The CDR3 spans 14 residues. Germline V lookup: CDR1 DFQATT, CDR2 SNEGSKA (reference sequence). The CDR3 loop is CSAPESAPGNGYTF. In DNA, the CDR3 is TGCAGTGCCCCGGAATCGGCCCCGGGCAATGGCTACACCTTC.

J is TRBJ2-1 and V is TRBV29-1, with 9 bases aligning to TRBD1. The V gene end was trimmed by 7 bases and the J gene end by 6 bases; junction bases not matched to a gene: 1. The CDR3 contains 11 residues. Germline CDR1 SQVTM, CDR2 ANQGSEA. CDR3 sequence reads: CSGTGVNEQFF. The CDR3, as DNA: TGCAGCGGGACAGGGGTCAATGAGCAGTTCTTC.

The chain uses TRBV7-9 and TRBJ2-5; 8 bases map to TRBD1. The CDR3 has 14 residues. The germline gives CDR1 SEHNR, CDR2 FQNEAQ (reference sequence). The V segment lost 5 bases and the J segment 5 bases; nucleotides outside the gene matches: 7. CDR3 nucleotide sequence: TGTGCCAGCAGCGAATCAGGGGGCCTTGAGACCCAGTACTTC. The encoded protein is CASSESGGLETQYF.

The table lists this clonotype with many counts. This chain joins TRBV12-3 or TRBV12-4 and TRBJ2-3; 8 positions match TRBD2. V lost 10 bases and J lost 3; bases outside the gene matches: 6. CDR3 length equals 13 residues. The CDR3 protein is CANTGGRTDTQYF. Written as DNA, the CDR3 is TGTGCCAACACGGGGGGGCGAACAGATACGCAGTATTTT.

This chain joins TRBV5-5 and TRBJ1-1; D is unclear. This CDR3 is built from 13 residues. V lost 4 bases, J lost 4 bases, and 11 bases lay in between. In germline, CDR1 is SGHKS, CDR2 YYEKEE (reference sequence). CDR3 nucleotide sequence: TGTGCCAGCAGCCTGGTCTGGGGCACTGAAGCTTTCTTT. Encoded protein: CASSLVWGTEAFF. The entire variable domain, with the rest obtained from reference TRBV5-5 and TRBJ1-1, is as follows: DAGVTQSPTHLIKTRGQQVTLRCSPISGHKSVSWYQQVLGQGPQFIFQYYEKEERGRGNFPDRFSARQFPNYSSELNVNALLLGDSALYLCASSLVWGTEAFFGQGTRLTVV.

On this clonotype: One junction end disagrees with the germline gene, perhaps due to a read error. The chain has TRBV14 and TRBJ2-2; TRBD1 or TRBD2 may be the D gene (8 bases each). The CDR3 totals 17 residues. Germline V gene sequence: CDR1 SGHDN, CDR2 FVKESK. CDR3 residues: CASSHRGGQDHTEELFF. The CDR3 DNA sequence: TGTGCCAGCAGCCACCGGGGGGGACAGGATCACACCGAGGAGCTGTTTTTT.

This clonotype was counted ten times or more. This chain links TRBV5-1 with TRBJ2-7; TRBD2 aligns across 8 bases. Trimming took 5 bases from V and 0 from J; bases not matched to a gene: 7. CDR1 is SGHRS and CDR2 is YFSETQ in the germline V gene. This CDR3 has 15 amino acids. CDR3: CASSPAGVSSYEQYF. In DNA form, the CDR3 reads TGCGCCAGCAGTCCAGCGGGGGTGTCCTCCTACGAGCAGTACTTC. Full variable domain (rest looked up from reference TRBV5-1 and TRBJ2-7): KAGVTQTPRYLIKTRGQQVTLSCSPISGHRSVSWYQQTPGQGLQFLFEYFSETQRNKGNFPGRFSGRQFSNSRSEMNVSTLELGDSALYLCASSPAGVSSYEQYFGPGTRLTVT.

This clonotype is a singleton in its sample. The germline gene is not matched at one end of the junction; a read error may be the cause. The chain recombines TRBV7-9 with TRBJ1-1; the D gene is possibly TRBD1 (5 bases). Germline CDR1 is SEHNR and CDR2 is FQNEAQ (reference sequence). The length of the CDR3 is 16 residues. The CDR3 protein is CASSAVFGAPDTEAFF. The CDR3 nucleotides read TGTGCCAGCAGCGCCGTATTTGGGGCGCCAGACACTGAGGCTTTCTTT.

This clonotype was counted between two and nine times. The chain uses TRBV19 and TRBJ2-1; D gene ambiguous. CDR3 size: 15 residues. Germline assignment: CDR1 LNHDA and CDR2 SQIVND (reference sequence). V was cut by 7 bases and J by 0 bases, with 13 bases left in between. The CDR3 DNA follows: TGTGCCAGTAAACCCCTGGGGTCCTCCTACAATGAGCAGTTCTTC. Its protein is CASKPLGSSYNEQFF.

The chain has TRBV5-1 and TRBJ1-2, with D possibly being TRBD1 (6 bases). Germline values: CDR1 SGHRS, CDR2 YFSETQ. The CDR3 has 16 residues. Trimming took off 0 bases at V and 0 bases at J, with 12 bases between the two ends. This CDR3 reads CASSLEGETANYGYTF. The CDR3 DNA reads as TGCGCCAGCAGCTTGGAGGGGGAGACCGCTAACTATGGCTACACCTTC. Full variable domain (outside the CDR3, taken from reference TRBV5-1 and TRBJ1-2): KAGVTQTPRYLIKTRGQQVTLSCSPISGHRSVSWYQQTPGQGLQFLFEYFSETQRNKGNFPGRFSGRQFSNSRSEMNVSTLELGDSALYLCASSLEGETANYGYTFGSGTRLTVV.

This clonotype was picked up a small number of times. The chain is built from TRBV12-5 and TRBJ1-2; no definite D call. The CDR3 is 13 residues long. CDR1 is LGHNT, CDR2 FRNRAP, per germline. Trimming took off 7 bases at V and 8 bases at J, with 17 bases between the two ends. The CDR3 DNA reads as TGTGCTAGTGCCCGCGGCGTCCCGGAGGGCTACACCTTC. Amino acids: CASARGVPEGYTF.

The V gene is TRBV12-3 or TRBV12-4, the J gene TRBJ1-6; 7 bases fit TRBD1. The trim removed 5 bases at V and 9 bases at J, leaving 10 bases unmatched. The CDR3 sequence is 15 residues long. In DNA form, the CDR3 reads TGTGCCAGCAGTCCCGGGACAGCCGAGTTTTCACCCCTCCACTTT. Protein: CASSPGTAEFSPLHF.

The chain is built from TRBV12-3 or TRBV12-4 and TRBJ1-5; 8 nucleotides match TRBD1. This CDR3 contains 14 residues. Germline trimming cut 7 bases from V and 4 bases from J; bases unmatched to any gene: 6. The CDR3 DNA sequence: TGTGCCAGCAAGTCAGGGACAGGAAATCAGCCCCAGCATTTT. It yields the protein CASKSGTGNQPQHF.

This chain links TRBV7-9 with TRBJ1-5; D uncertain. The V end lost 1 base, the J end lost 6 bases, and 10 bases lay between the germline ends. The CDR3 extends over 14 amino acids. In germline, CDR1 is SEHNR, CDR2 FQNEAQ (reference sequence). CDR3 in amino acids: CASSLGGNGQPQHF. In DNA, the CDR3 is TGTGCCAGCAGCTTAGGCGGGAACGGTCAGCCCCAGCATTTT.

The rearrangement uses TRBV7-2 and TRBJ2-6; possibly TRBD2 for D (5 bases). The CDR3 spans 16 residues. Trimming took off 4 bases at V and 0 bases at J, with 10 bases between the two ends. In germline, CDR1 is SGHTA, CDR2 FQGNSA. CDR3 region: CASSYTGSSGANVLTF. DNA of the CDR3: TGTGCCAGCAGCTATACGGGGTCCTCTGGGGCCAACGTCCTGACTTTC.

Here the CDR3 reads CASSLAWQGQFF. CDR3 DNA sequence: TGTGCCAGCAGCTTAGCGTGGCAGGGGCAGTTCTTC. The rearrangement joins TRBV11-1 to TRBJ2-1; D perhaps matches TRBD1 (5 bases). The germline V gene encodes CDR1 SGHAT and CDR2 FQDESV (reference sequence). The CDR3 is 12 amino acids. The V and J ends lost 0 bases and 12 bases respectively, with 9 bases between them.